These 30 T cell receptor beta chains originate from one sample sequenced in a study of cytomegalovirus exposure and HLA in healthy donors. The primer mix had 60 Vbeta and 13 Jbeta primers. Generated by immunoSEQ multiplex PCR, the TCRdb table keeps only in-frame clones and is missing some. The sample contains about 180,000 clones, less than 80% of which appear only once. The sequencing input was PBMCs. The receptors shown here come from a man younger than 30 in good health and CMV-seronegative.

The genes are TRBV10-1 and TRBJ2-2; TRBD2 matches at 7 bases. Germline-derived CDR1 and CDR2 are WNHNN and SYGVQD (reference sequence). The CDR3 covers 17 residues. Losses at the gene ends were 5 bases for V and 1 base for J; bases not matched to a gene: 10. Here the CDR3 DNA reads TGCGCCAGCAGTTCCGCGCCGGGCGGGGGGAACACCGGGGAGCTGTTTTTT. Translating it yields CASSSAPGGGNTGELFF.

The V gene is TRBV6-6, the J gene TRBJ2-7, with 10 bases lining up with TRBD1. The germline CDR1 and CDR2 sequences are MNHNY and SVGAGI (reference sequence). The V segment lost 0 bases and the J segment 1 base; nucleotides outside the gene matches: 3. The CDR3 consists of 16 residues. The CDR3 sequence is CASSYSTGQGSYEQYF. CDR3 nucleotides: TGTGCCAGCAGTTACTCGACGGGACAGGGGTCCTACGAGCAGTACTTC.

CDR3 nucleotide sequence: TGTGCCAGCAGCGCTGGGACAGCCTCCACCGGGGAGCTGTTTTTT. Its protein product is CASSAGTASTGELFF. This chain connects TRBV6-1 to TRBJ2-2; 7 positions agree with TRBD1. J lost 4 bases, V lost 6 bases, and 8 bases had no gene match. CDR1 and CDR2 (germline): MNHNS, SASEGT. This CDR3 is built from 15 residues.

The CDR3 sequence: CASSRSGTAYNEQFF. The CDR3 coding sequence is TGCGCCAGCAGCCGATCGGGGACAGCTTACAATGAGCAGTTCTTC. V and J are TRBV4-1 and TRBJ2-1, with 7 bases matching TRBD1. This CDR3 has 15 residues. CDR1 and CDR2 (germline): MGHRA, YSYEKL. After removal of 4 bases from V and 4 bases from J, the junction contained 7 bases not matched to a gene.

The CDR3: CASSRGSGNTIYF. DNA of the CDR3: TGTGCCAGCAGCCGGGGCTCTGGAAACACCATATATTTT. The V call is TRBV5-4, the J call TRBJ1-3, with no clear D. V was trimmed by 4 bases and J by 0 bases, leaving 5 bases between them. Germline V gene sequence: CDR1 SGHNT, CDR2 YYREEE (reference sequence). This CDR3 contains 13 residues.

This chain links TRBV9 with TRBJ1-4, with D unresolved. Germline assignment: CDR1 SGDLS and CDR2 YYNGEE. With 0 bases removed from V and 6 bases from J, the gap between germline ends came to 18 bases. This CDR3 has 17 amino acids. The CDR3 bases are TGTGCCAGCAGCGTAGGGAGTCTTAAGGGAGTTTATGAAAAACTGTTTTTT. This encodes CASSVGSLKGVYEKLFF.

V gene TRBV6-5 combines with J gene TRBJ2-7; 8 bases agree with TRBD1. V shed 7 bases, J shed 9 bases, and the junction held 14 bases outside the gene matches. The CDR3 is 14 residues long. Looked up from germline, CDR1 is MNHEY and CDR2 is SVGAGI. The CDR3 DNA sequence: TGTGCCAGCAAGACAGGACAGGGCCGGACCTGGCAGTACTTC. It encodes CASKTGQGRTWQYF.

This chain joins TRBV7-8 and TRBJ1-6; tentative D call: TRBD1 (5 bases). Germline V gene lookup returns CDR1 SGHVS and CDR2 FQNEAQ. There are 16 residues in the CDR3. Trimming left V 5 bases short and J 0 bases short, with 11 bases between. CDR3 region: CASSQAGVSYNSPLHF. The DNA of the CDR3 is TGTGCCAGCAGCCAGGCGGGGGTCTCCTATAATTCACCCCTCCACTTT.

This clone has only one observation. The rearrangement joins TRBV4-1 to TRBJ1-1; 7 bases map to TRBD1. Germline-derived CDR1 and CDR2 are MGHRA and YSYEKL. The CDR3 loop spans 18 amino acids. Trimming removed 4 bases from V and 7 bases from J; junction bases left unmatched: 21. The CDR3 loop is CASSPVPGGGGSSDEAFF. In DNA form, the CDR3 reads TGCGCCAGCAGCCCGGTTCCAGGAGGGGGCGGTTCGTCTGATGAAGCTTTCTTT.

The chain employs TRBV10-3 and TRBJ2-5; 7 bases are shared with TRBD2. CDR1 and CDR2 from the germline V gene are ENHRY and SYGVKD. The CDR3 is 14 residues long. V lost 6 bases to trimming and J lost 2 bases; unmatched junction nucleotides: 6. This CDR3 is CAISWGGEQETQYF. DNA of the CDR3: TGTGCCATCAGCTGGGGAGGGGAGCAAGAGACCCAGTACTTC.

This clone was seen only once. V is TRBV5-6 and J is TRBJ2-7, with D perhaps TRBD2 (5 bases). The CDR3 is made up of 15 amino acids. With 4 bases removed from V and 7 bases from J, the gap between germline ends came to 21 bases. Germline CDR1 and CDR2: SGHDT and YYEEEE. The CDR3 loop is CASSPRLYQRGEQYF. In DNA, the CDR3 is TGTGCCAGCAGCCCAAGACTATATCAGCGTGGGGAGCAGTACTTC.

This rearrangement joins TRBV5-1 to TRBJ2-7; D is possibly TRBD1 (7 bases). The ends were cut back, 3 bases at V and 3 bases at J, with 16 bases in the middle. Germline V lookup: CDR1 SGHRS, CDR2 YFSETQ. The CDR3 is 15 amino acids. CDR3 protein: CASSWGDDRVYEQYF. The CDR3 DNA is TGCGCCAGCAGCTGGGGGGACGACAGGGTCTACGAGCAGTACTTC.

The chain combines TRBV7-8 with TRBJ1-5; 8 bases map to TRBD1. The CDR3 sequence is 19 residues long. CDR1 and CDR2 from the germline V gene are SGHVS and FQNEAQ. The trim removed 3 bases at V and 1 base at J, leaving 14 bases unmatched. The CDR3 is CASSLSGTGSLASNQPQHF. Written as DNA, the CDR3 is TGTGCCAGCAGCTTGAGCGGGACAGGTTCCCTCGCAAGCAATCAGCCCCAGCATTTT. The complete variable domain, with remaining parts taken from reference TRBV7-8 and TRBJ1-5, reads GAGVSQSPRYKVAKRGQDVALRCDPISGHVSLFWYQQALGQGPEFLTYFQNEAQLDKSGLPSDRFFAERPEGSVSTLKIQRTQQEDSAVYLCASSLSGTGSLASNQPQHFGDGTRLSIL.

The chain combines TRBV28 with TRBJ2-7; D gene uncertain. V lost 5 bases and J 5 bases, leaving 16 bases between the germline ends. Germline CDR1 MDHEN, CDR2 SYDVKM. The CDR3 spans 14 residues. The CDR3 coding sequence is TGTGCCAGCAGTCTGTACTCGATTGGAGACGAGCAGTACTTC. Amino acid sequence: CASSLYSIGDEQYF.

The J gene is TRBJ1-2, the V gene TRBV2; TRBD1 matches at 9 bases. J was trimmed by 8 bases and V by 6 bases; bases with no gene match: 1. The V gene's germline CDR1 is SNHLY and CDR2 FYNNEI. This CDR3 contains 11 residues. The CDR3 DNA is TGTGCCAGCAGGGGGACAGGGGGCTACACCTTC. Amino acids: CASRGTGGYTF.

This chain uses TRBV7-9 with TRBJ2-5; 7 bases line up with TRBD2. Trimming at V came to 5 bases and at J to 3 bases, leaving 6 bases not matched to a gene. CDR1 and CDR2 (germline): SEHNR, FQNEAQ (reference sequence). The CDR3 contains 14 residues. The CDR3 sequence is CASSPRGEKETQYF. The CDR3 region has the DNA TGTGCCAGCAGCCCCCGGGGGGAGAAAGAGACCCAGTACTTC.

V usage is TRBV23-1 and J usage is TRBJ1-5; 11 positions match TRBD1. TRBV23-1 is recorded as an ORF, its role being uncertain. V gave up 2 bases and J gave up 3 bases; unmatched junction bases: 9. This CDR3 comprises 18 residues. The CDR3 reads CASSQPRTGGNLNQPQHF. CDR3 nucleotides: TGCGCCAGCAGTCAACCAAGGACAGGGGGCAACCTCAATCAGCCCCAGCATTTT.

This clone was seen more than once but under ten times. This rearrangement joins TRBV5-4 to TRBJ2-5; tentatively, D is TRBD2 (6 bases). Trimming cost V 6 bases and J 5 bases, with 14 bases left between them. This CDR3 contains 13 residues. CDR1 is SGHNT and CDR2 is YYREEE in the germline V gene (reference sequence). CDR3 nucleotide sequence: TGTGCCAGCACCGGAGGGCAGGAGGAGACCCAGTACTTC. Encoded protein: CASTGGQEETQYF. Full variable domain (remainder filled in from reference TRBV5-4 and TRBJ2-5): ETGVTQSPTHLIKTRGQQVTLRCSSQSGHNTVSWYQQALGQGPQFIFQYYREEENGRGNFPPRFSGLQFPNYSSELNVNALELDDSALYLCASTGGQEETQYFGPGTRLLVL.

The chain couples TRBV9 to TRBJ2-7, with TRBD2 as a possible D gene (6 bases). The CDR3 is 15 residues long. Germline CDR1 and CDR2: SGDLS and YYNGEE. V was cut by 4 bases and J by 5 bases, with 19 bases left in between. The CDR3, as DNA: TGTGCCAGCAGCCAAAGGGCGGGGAGGCTCGACGAGCAGTACTTC. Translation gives CASSQRAGRLDEQYF.

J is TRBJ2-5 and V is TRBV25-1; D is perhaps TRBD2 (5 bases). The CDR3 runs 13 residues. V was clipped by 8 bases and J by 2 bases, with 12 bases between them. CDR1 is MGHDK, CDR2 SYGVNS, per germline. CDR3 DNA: TGTGCCAGCCTGGACTTCTCTCAAGAGACCCAGTACTTC. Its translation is CASLDFSQETQYF.

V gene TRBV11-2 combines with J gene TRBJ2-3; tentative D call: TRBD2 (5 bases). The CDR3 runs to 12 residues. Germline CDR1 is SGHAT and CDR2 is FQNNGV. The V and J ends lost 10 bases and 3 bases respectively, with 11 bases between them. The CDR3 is CATAGLTDTQYF. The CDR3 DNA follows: TGTGCCACCGCGGGCCTAACAGATACGCAGTATTTT.

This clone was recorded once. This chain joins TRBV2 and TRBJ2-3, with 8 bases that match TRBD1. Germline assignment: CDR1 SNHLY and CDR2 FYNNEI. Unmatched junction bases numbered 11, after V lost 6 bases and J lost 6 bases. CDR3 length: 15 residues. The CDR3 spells CASRIGQGLGDTQYF. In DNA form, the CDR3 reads TGTGCCAGCAGAATAGGACAGGGCTTGGGGGATACGCAGTATTTT. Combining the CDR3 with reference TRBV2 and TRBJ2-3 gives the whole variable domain EPEVTQTPSHQVTQMGQEVILRCVPISNHLYFYWYRQILGQKVEFLVSFYNNEISEKSEIFDDQFSVERPDGSNFTLKIRSTKLEDSAMYFCASRIGQGLGDTQYFGPGTRLTVL.

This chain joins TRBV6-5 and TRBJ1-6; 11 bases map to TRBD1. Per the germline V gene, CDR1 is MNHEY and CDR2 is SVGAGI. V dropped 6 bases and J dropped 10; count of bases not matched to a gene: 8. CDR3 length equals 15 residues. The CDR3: CASRRRGQGGSPLHF. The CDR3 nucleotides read TGTGCCAGCAGAAGGCGGGGACAGGGGGGATCACCCCTCCACTTT.

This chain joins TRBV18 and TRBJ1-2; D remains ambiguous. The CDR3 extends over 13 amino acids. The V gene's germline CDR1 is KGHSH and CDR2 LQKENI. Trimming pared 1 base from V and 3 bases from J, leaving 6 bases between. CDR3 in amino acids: CASSPREYYGYTF. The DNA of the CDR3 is TGTGCCAGCTCACCACGGGAGTACTATGGCTACACCTTC.

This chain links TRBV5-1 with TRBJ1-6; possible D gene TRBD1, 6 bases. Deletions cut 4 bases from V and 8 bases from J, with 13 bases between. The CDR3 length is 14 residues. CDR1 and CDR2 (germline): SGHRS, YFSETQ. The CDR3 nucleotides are TGCGCCAGCAGCGTTACAGGGTTCGATTCACCCCTCCACTTT. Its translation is CASSVTGFDSPLHF.

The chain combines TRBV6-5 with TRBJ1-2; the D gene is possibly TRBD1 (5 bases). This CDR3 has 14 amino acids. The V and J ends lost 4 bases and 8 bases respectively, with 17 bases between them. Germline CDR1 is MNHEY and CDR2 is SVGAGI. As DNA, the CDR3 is TGTGCCAGCAGTTCCTCGCGCGTCGGACACGGCTACACCTTC. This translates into CASSSSRVGHGYTF.

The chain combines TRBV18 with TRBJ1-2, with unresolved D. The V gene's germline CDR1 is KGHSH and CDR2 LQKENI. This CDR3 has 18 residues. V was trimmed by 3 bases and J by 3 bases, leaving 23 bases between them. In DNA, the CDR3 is TGTGCCAGCTCACCGGTGGCAAAAAGCGGTATAGGTGACTATGGCTACACCTTC. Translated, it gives CASSPVAKSGIGDYGYTF.

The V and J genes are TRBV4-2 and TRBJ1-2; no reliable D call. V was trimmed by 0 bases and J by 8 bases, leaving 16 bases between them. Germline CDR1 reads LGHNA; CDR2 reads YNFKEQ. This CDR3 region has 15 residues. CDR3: CASSQEGRLIGGYTF. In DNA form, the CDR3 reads TGTGCCAGCAGCCAAGAGGGCCGGCTGATAGGCGGCTACACCTTC.

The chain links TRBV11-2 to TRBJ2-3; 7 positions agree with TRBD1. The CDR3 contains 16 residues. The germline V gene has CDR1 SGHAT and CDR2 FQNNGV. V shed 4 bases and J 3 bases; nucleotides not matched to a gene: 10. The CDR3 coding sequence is TGTGCCAGCAGCTCCATGACAGGGTCTCCGACAGATACGCAGTATTTT. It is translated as CASSSMTGSPTDTQYF.

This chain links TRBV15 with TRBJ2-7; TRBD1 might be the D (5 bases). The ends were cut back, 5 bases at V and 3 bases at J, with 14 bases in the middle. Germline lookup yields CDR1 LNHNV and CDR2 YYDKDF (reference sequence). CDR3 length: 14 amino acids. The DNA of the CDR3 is TGTGCCACCAGCTCTGGACATGGGGACTACGAGCAGTACTTC. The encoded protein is CATSSGHGDYEQYF.